Shown below are 17 T cell receptor beta chains from a single sample sequenced in a study of shared clonotypes between healthy human individuals. Data came from immunoSEQ multiplex PCR; TCRdb stores just in-frame clones and leaves some out. Seen here are 1.5 million to 2.5 million clones, approximately 94% observed once, and the top ten hold around 1%. Selected positively for CCR7 and CD45RO-negative, naive CD8 cells excluded terminally differentiated effector memory CD45RA+ cells. The sequenced sample was naive CD8+ T cells sorted from blood. All receptors come from a man younger than 35 in good health.

The rearrangement uses TRBV9 and TRBJ2-3; maybe TRBD2 (7 bases). The V end lost 0 bases, the J end lost 9 bases, and 17 bases lay between the germline ends. The CDR3 runs 15 residues. Germline values: CDR1 SGDLS, CDR2 YYNGEE. CDR3 residues: CASSVGRGAARTQYF. The CDR3 region has the DNA TGTGCCAGCAGCGTAGGCCGGGGGGCCGCGCGGACGCAGTATTTT.

To note about this clone: The identical CDR3 is also encoded by other nucleotide sequences in the sample. J is TRBJ1-4 and V is TRBV11-2, with 7 bases aligning to TRBD1. J lost 8 bases, V lost 1 base, and 4 bases had no gene match. Germline assignment: CDR1 SGHAT and CDR2 FQNNGV. The CDR3 has 14 residues. The CDR3 loop is CASSLGQGGEKLFF. CDR3 nucleotides: TGTGCCAGCAGCTTAGGACAGGGCGGGGAAAAACTGTTTTTT.

On this clone: The same CDR3 also results from other DNA sequences found in this sample. The chain combines TRBV9 with TRBJ1-2; 7 bases line up with TRBD1. In germline, CDR1 is SGDLS, CDR2 YYNGEE. Germline trimming cut 3 bases from V and 4 bases from J; bases unmatched to any gene: 0. The CDR3 runs to 12 residues. CDR3 region: CASSGDSYGYTF. CDR3 DNA: TGTGCCAGCAGCGGGGACAGCTATGGCTACACCTTC.

As DNA, the CDR3 is TGTGCCAGCAGTTCCGCTAAGGCTAGCGGGTTGGATGAGCAGTTCTTC. This translates into CASSSAKASGLDEQFF. The chain has TRBV6-5 and TRBJ2-1, with 8 bases fitting TRBD2. The CDR3 contains 16 residues. Per the germline V gene, CDR1 is MNHEY and CDR2 is SVGAGI. The ends lost 4 bases at V and 8 bases at J; junction bases unmatched: 13.

J is TRBJ2-7 and V is TRBV7-2, with unresolved D. This CDR3 has 17 residues. The V and J ends lost 0 bases and 0 bases respectively, with 15 bases between them. Germline values: CDR1 SGHTA, CDR2 FQGNSA. CDR3: CASSLAPDPSPSYEQYF. As DNA, the CDR3 is TGTGCCAGCAGCTTAGCGCCTGACCCATCCCCCTCCTACGAGCAGTACTTC.

The chain carries TRBV30 and TRBJ2-5; the D is unclear. The CDR3 runs to 13 residues. Looked up from germline, CDR1 is GTSNPN and CDR2 is SVGIG (reference sequence). V was trimmed by 3 bases and J by 2 bases, leaving 10 bases between them. Written as DNA, the CDR3 is TGTGCCTGGAGCTACGGCAGACAAGAGACCCAGTACTTC. This encodes CAWSYGRQETQYF.

With respect to this clone: The identical CDR3 is also encoded by other nucleotide sequences in the sample. V is TRBV11-2 and J is TRBJ2-7; 9 bases are a match to TRBD1. The junction had 2 bases not matched to a gene; V was cut back by 5 bases and J by 0 bases. CDR1 and CDR2 from the germline V gene are SGHAT and FQNNGV. The CDR3 runs 14 residues. For the CDR3, the DNA is TGTGCCAGCAGCACGGGACAGGGCTCCTACGAGCAGTACTTC. It translates to CASSTGQGSYEQYF.

To note about this clone: Other DNA sequences from this sample encode an identical CDR3 as well. V and J are TRBV5-6 and TRBJ2-7; D uncertain. The length of the CDR3 is 14 residues. Germline assignment: CDR1 SGHDT and CDR2 YYEEEE. Trimming shortened V by 2 bases and J by 3 bases, and 12 bases separated the two germline ends. In DNA, the CDR3 is TGTGCCAGCAGCTTAACGGGTAATAACTACGAGCAGTACTTC. Translation: CASSLTGNNYEQYF. Drawing the rest from reference TRBV5-6 and TRBJ2-7, the complete variable domain is DAGVTQSPTHLIKTRGQQVTLRCSPKSGHDTVSWYQQALGQGPQFIFQYYEEEERQRGNFPDRFSGHQFPNYSSELNVNALLLGDSALYLCASSLTGNNYEQYFGPGTRLTVT.

This chain links TRBV7-2 with TRBJ1-4; D is uncertain. The CDR3 runs 16 residues. Trimming left V 3 bases short and J 1 base short, with 12 bases between. Looked up from germline, CDR1 is SGHTA and CDR2 is FQGNSA. CDR3 sequence: CASSFGRSRTNEKLFF. CDR3 in DNA: TGTGCCAGCAGCTTTGGCAGGTCTAGAACTAATGAAAAACTGTTTTTT.

As regards this clone: The germline gene is not matched at one end of the junction; a read error may be the cause. The V gene is TRBV2, the J gene TRBJ2-3, with 10 bases aligning to TRBD2. The CDR3 loop spans 14 amino acids. Germline V gives CDR1 SNHLY, CDR2 FYNNEI. The CDR3 loop reads CASREAGGTDTQYF. The CDR3 nucleotides are TGTGCCAGCAGGGAAGCGGGGGGGACAGATACGCAGTATTTT. Combining the CDR3 with reference TRBV2 and TRBJ2-3 gives the whole variable domain EPEVTQTPSHQVTQMGQEVILRCVPISNHLYFYWYRQILGQKVEFLVSFYNNEISEKSEIFDDQFSVERPDGSNFTLKIRSTKLEDSAMYFCASREAGGTDTQYFGPGTRLTVL.

V usage is TRBV11-2 and J usage is TRBJ2-3, with D perhaps TRBD1 (6 bases). The CDR3 is made up of 15 amino acids. Trimming cost V 5 bases and J 4 bases, with 16 bases left between them. Germline values: CDR1 SGHAT, CDR2 FQNNGV. The DNA for the CDR3 is TGTGCCAGCAGCGTAGGACAGAGCCTAGCAGATACGCAGTATTTT. Residues: CASSVGQSLADTQYF.

The CDR3 coding sequence is TGTGCCAGCAGCCCCCCCGGGAGGGGGGAGCTGTTTTTT. As protein: CASSPPGRGELFF. The chain has TRBV5-4 and TRBJ2-2, with 7 bases identical to TRBD2. The V segment lost 4 bases and the J segment 8 bases; nucleotides outside the gene matches: 5. Germline CDR1 SGHNT, CDR2 YYREEE (reference sequence). This CDR3 contains 13 residues.

As regards this clone: Other DNA sequences in the same sample also yield this CDR3. V and J are TRBV27 and TRBJ2-1, with no clear D. CDR1 and CDR2 (germline): MNHEY, SMNVEV (reference sequence). The CDR3 sequence is 12 residues long. The V and J ends lost 2 bases and 7 bases respectively, with 6 bases between them. CDR3 residues: CASSLVGNEQFF. CDR3 nucleotides: TGTGCCAGCAGTTTAGTAGGGAATGAGCAGTTCTTC.

V and J are TRBV6-1 and TRBJ1-5; 8 bases are shared with TRBD1. CDR1 is MNHNS, CDR2 SASEGT, per germline. V was pared by 8 bases and J by 4 bases, with 4 bases of the junction left unmatched. CDR3 size: 13 residues. The CDR3 loop reads CASRDRRNQPQHF. The DNA of the CDR3 is TGTGCCAGCCGGGACAGGAGGAATCAGCCCCAGCATTTT.

This chain uses TRBV4-1 with TRBJ2-1; D remains ambiguous. V was pared by 4 bases and J by 4 bases, with 14 bases between. The V gene's germline CDR1 is MGHRA and CDR2 YSYEKL. This CDR3 has 15 amino acids. The chain's CDR3 is CASSPALALYNEQFF. The CDR3 DNA follows: TGCGCCAGCAGCCCCGCTTTAGCATTATACAATGAGCAGTTCTTC.

The rearrangement links TRBV15 to TRBJ1-5; 8 positions agree with TRBD1. Looked up from germline, CDR1 is LNHNV and CDR2 is YYDKDF (reference sequence). There are 15 residues in the CDR3. V shed 1 base and J 5 bases; nucleotides not matched to a gene: 4. The CDR3 spells CATSRGQGLYQPQHF. The CDR3 coding sequence is TGTGCCACCAGCAGAGGACAGGGGCTATATCAGCCCCAGCATTTT.

The rearrangement uses TRBV11-2 and TRBJ2-3; 8 positions agree with TRBD1. Germline V gives CDR1 SGHAT, CDR2 FQNNGV. V gave up 1 base and J gave up 4 bases; unmatched junction bases: 7. This CDR3 comprises 16 residues. CDR3 residues: CASSLVFGQGADTQYF. For the CDR3, the DNA is TGTGCCAGCAGCTTAGTTTTTGGACAGGGTGCAGATACGCAGTATTTT.